The clone carrying this TCR beta chain turned up a few times. The antigen remains undetermined. All of the isolated RNA was reverse transcribed, so expressed TCRB transcripts were sequenced. Around 3.8 million reads per sample were averaged for naive, central memory and regulatory samples. Profiling relied on immunoSEQ multiplex PCR, and the TCRdb table lists in-frame clones only, not all of them. Of roughly 170,000 clones in the sample, about 13% were seen once. Donors underwent one heparinised blood draw, 100 to 150 mL on average. Via CD45RO/CCR7/CD25/CD127/CD95/CD27, cells of the CD4+ naive, central memory, regulatory and stem cell-like memory subsets were sorted. This record comes from a study of beta chain features in type 1 diabetes. Findings and limits, study-wide: People with Type 1 diabetes carried modestly yet significantly shorter TCRB CDR3s in all four CD4+ subsets.

The CDR3 is 16 residues long. The V gene end was trimmed by 1 base and the J gene end by 5 bases; junction bases not matched to a gene: 6. Germline V lookup: CDR1 SGDLS, CDR2 YYNGEE. This chain connects TRBV9 to TRBJ2-2; 9 positions match TRBD2. The TCR sequence derives from a woman younger than 35 in good health. The material sequenced was central memory CD4+ T cells from blood. This CDR3 reads CASSVNPSGATGELFF. The CDR3 DNA is TGTGCCAGCAGCGTAAATCCTAGCGGGGCGACCGGGGAGCTGTTTTTT.